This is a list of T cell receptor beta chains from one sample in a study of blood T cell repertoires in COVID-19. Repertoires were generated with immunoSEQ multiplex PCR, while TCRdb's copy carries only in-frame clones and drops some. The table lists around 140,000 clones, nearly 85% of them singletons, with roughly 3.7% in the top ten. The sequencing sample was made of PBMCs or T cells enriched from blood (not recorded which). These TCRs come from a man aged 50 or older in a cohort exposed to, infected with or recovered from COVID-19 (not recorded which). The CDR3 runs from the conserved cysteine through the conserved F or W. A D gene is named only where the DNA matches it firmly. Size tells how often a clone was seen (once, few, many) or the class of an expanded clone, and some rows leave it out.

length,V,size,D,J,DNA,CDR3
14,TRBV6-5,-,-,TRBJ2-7,TGTGCCAGCAGTCCCGCGGGACCCTTACGAGAACAGTACTTC,CASSPAGPLREQYF
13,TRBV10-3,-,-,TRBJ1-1,TGTGCCATCAGTGAGCCGTACCGGGAGACTTCTTTCTTT,CAISEPYRETSFF
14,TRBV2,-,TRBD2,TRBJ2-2,TGTGCCAGCACGCCAGCGGGAGGGCCCGGGGAGCTGTTTTTT,CASTPAGGPGELFF
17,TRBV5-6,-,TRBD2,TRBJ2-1,TGTGCCAGCAGCTTAGAGTTGGGACTAGCGGGAGGTCTTGAGCAGTTCTTC,CASSLELGLAGGLEQFF
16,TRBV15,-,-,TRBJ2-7,TGTGCCACCAGCAGAGTTGGGACGGGACTCTCCTACGAGCAGTACTTC,CATSRVGTGLSYEQYF
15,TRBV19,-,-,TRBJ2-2,TGTGCCAGTAGTATAGATGGCGGGAACACCGGGGAGCTGTTTTTT,CASSIDGGNTGELFF
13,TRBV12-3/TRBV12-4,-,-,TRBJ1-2,TGTGCCAGCAGTTACACACCTAACTATGGCTACACCTTC,CASSYTPNYGYTF
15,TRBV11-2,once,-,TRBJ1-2,TGTGCCAGCAGCTTAGATCGCGCCCGAACCTATGGCTACACCTTC,CASSLDRARTYGYTF
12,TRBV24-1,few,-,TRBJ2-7,TGTGCCACCAGTGATTTACTCGGCGAGCAGTACTTC,CATSDLLGEQYF
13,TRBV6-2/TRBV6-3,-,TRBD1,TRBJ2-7,TGTGCCAGCAGTCGACAGGGGGCGGCCGAGCAGTACTTC,CASSRQGAAEQYF
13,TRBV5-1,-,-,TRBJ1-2,TGCGCCAGCAGCTTGGAGTCAGTCTATGGCTACACCTTC,CASSLESVYGYTF
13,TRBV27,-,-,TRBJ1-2,TGTGCCAGCAGCTTTAGGGGGGGCTATGGCTACACCTTC,CASSFRGGYGYTF
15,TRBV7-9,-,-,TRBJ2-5,TGTGCCAGCAGCTTGGGGCAGGGGAACCAAGAGACCCAGTACTTC,CASSLGQGNQETQYF
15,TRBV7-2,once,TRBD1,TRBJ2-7,TGTGCCAGCAGCCAGGGACAGGGGAGGTCCTACGAGCAGTACTTC,CASSQGQGRSYEQYF
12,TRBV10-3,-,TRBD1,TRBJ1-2,TGTGCCATCAGCGGACAGGGATATGGCTACACCTTC,CAISGQGYGYTF
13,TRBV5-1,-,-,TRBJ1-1,TGCGCCAGCAGCTTGGACCCGGAGCCGCCTGCTTTCTTT,CASSLDPEPPAFF
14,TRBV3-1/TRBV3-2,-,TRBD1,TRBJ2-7,TGTGCCAGCAGGAGGACAGGGGGTCGTAACGAGCAGTACTTC,CASRRTGGRNEQYF
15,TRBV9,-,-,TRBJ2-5,TGTGCCAGCAGCGTCGGGACACTAGTTGGAGAGACCCAGTACTTC,CASSVGTLVGETQYF
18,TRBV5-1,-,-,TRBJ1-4,TGCGCCAGCAGCTTGGCCCGCGGGGTTGGGGGAAGTGGTGAAAAACTGTTTTTT,CASSLARGVGGSGEKLFF
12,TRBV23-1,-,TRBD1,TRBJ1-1,TGCGCCAGCCGGGACAGGGGGCATGAAGCTTTCTTT,CASRDRGHEAFF
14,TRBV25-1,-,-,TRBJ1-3,TGTGCCAGCAGTGAATATAGCTCTGGAAACACCATATATTTT,CASSEYSSGNTIYF
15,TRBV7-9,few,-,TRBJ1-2,TGTGCCAGCAGCTTAGCAGGGGAGGAAGCGGGTGGCTACACCTTC,CASSLAGEEAGGYTF
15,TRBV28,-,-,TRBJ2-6,TGTGCCAGCAGCCCAGCGGGTTCTGGGGCCAACGTCCTGACTTTC,CASSPAGSGANVLTF
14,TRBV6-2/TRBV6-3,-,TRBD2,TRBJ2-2,TGTGCCAGCAGTTACGCTAGCGGGGACAGGGAGCTGTTTTTT,CASSYASGDRELFF
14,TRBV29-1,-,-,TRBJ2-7,TGCAGCGTTGAAACTGGTCAGGGGTTTTACGAGCAGTACTTC,CSVETGQGFYEQYF
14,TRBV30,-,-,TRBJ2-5,TGTGCCTGGAGTGTGGTGGGTTCTAGAGAGACCCAGTACTTC,CAWSVVGSRETQYF
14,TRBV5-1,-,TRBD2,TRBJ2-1,TGCGCCAGCAAGTTAGCGGGAGCCTACAATGAGCAGTTCTTC,CASKLAGAYNEQFF
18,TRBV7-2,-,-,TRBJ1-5,TGTGCCAGCAGTTCACAATTGGTGGGCGGGGCGAACAATCAGCCCCAGCATTTT,CASSSQLVGGANNQPQHF
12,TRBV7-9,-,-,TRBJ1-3,TGTGCCAGCAGCTTATCGGGAAACACCATATATTTT,CASSLSGNTIYF
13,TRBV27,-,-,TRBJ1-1,TGTGCCAGCAGTTTGTCTGGAGTTGTCGAAGCTTTCTTT,CASSLSGVVEAFF
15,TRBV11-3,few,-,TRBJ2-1,TGTGCCAGCAGCTTCCTAAGGGGCTCCTACAATGAGCAGTTCTTC,CASSFLRGSYNEQFF
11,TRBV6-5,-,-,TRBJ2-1,TGTGCCAGCAAACAGGGTCTTGAGCAGTTCTTC,CASKQGLEQFF
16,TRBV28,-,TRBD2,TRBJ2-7,TGTGCCAGCAGAGCGGGAGGCTTGACAGCCTCCTACGAGCAGTACTTC,CASRAGGLTASYEQYF
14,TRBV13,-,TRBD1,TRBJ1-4,TGTGCCAGCAGCTTTAAGGGGGCGCAGGAAAAACTGTTTTTT,CASSFKGAQEKLFF